These 15 T cell receptor beta chains originate from one sample sequenced in a study of blood T cell repertoires in COVID-19. Profiled with immunoSEQ multiplex PCR; TCRdb holds only in-frame clones, not every one. The sample carries 540,000 or so clones, roughly nine tenths recorded once. The sample taken for sequencing was peripheral blood. The receptors were sampled from a woman aged 45-65 years with COVID-19, enrolled during active disease.

The chain uses TRBV13 and TRBJ2-7; TRBD1 agrees at 7 bases. Losses at the gene ends were 6 bases for V and 8 bases for J; bases not matched to a gene: 16. CDR1 and CDR2 from the germline V gene are PRHDT and FYEKMQ (reference sequence). The CDR3 spans 15 residues. The CDR3 here is CASSPYRGPPDQQYF. In DNA form, the CDR3 reads TGTGCCAGCAGTCCTTACAGGGGTCCCCCTGATCAGCAGTACTTC.

The genes are TRBV4-1 and TRBJ1-2; no definite D call. Trimming shortened V by 2 bases and J by 7 bases, and 20 bases separated the two germline ends. CDR3 size: 16 residues. Germline V gives CDR1 MGHRA, CDR2 YSYEKL. The CDR3 loop is CASSQSGLADPGGYTF. Written as DNA, the CDR3 is TGCGCCAGCAGCCAAAGTGGTCTTGCCGACCCGGGTGGCTACACCTTC.

This rearrangement joins TRBV6-1 to TRBJ1-2; 8 nucleotides agree with TRBD1. The V and J ends lost 2 bases and 3 bases, in that order; junction bases with no gene match: 11. Germline V gives CDR1 MNHNS, CDR2 SASEGT. The CDR3 consists of 17 residues. This chain's CDR3 is CASSELPLTGGDYGYTF. Written as DNA, the CDR3 is TGTGCCAGCAGTGAACTCCCGCTCACAGGGGGGGACTATGGCTACACCTTC.

The chain couples TRBV5-1 to TRBJ1-1, with D unresolved. Between the trimmed V and J ends, which lost 0 bases and 1 base, there was a span of 10 bases. The CDR3 length is 15 residues. Germline V gene lookup returns CDR1 SGHRS and CDR2 YFSETQ. The CDR3: CASSLGIGANTEAFF. For the CDR3, the DNA is TGCGCCAGCAGCTTGGGGATAGGAGCGAACACTGAAGCTTTCTTT.

The chain combines TRBV6-5 with TRBJ2-6; D is ambiguous. Trimming stripped 0 bases from V and 4 bases from J, with 10 bases between. The CDR3 covers 16 residues. CDR1 is MNHEY and CDR2 is SVGAGI in the germline V gene. The CDR3 protein is CASSYSRVPGANVLTF. DNA of the CDR3: TGTGCCAGCAGTTACTCCCGCGTACCCGGGGCCAACGTCCTGACTTTC.

This rearrangement joins TRBV6-1 to TRBJ2-3; D perhaps matches TRBD2 (7 bases). Germline loops: CDR1 MNHNS, CDR2 SASEGT. Trimming removed 3 bases at V and 5 bases at J, with 18 bases between. This CDR3 is 16 amino acids long. The CDR3 coding sequence is TGTGCCAGCAGTGATGGGGGGGCAGGGGCTGGAGATACGCAGTATTTT. This sequence encodes CASSDGGAGAGDTQYF.

The chain has TRBV27 and TRBJ1-2, with D possibly matching TRBD1 (6 bases). The CDR3 spans 13 residues. The V end was cut by 3 bases, the J end by 8 bases, with 13 bases between. Germline values: CDR1 MNHEY, CDR2 SMNVEV (reference sequence). The CDR3 protein is CASSFPQGRGYTF. CDR3 nucleotides: TGTGCCAGCAGTTTCCCACAGGGAAGGGGCTACACCTTC.

V usage is TRBV2 and J usage is TRBJ2-2; the match to TRBD2 covers 8 bases. V shed 7 bases, J shed 4 bases, and the junction held 5 bases outside the gene matches. The CDR3 loop spans 14 amino acids. Germline CDR1 is SNHLY and CDR2 is FYNNEI. DNA of the CDR3: TGTGCCAGCATAGCGGGATTTTCCACCGGGGAGCTGTTTTTT. Its protein product is CASIAGFSTGELFF.

The genes are TRBV10-3 and TRBJ2-3, with 8 bases identical to TRBD2. Germline CDR1 ENHRY, CDR2 SYGVKD. The CDR3 loop spans 14 amino acids. The trim removed 6 bases at V and 1 base at J, leaving 3 bases unmatched. CDR3 sequence reads: CAIRDSGGTDTQYF. Written as DNA, the CDR3 is TGTGCCATCAGAGATAGCGGGGGCACAGATACGCAGTATTTT.

The rearrangement links TRBV30 to TRBJ2-3; D remains ambiguous. Germline V gene data show CDR1 as GTSNPN and CDR2 as SVGIG (reference sequence). Trimming took 2 bases from V and 3 from J, leaving 6 bases between them. The CDR3 contains 12 residues. CDR3 residues: CAWSIRTDTQYF. CDR3 nucleotide sequence: TGTGCCTGGAGTATCAGGACAGATACGCAGTATTTT.

The J gene is TRBJ1-4, the V gene TRBV14, with TRBD1 identical over 8 bases. Trimming took 8 bases from V and 4 from J; bases not matched to a gene: 12. From germline, CDR1 is SGHDN and CDR2 FVKESK. CDR3 length equals 16 residues. The CDR3 protein is CASLAIGQGDNEKLFF. The CDR3 DNA reads TGTGCCAGCCTCGCAATCGGACAGGGCGATAATGAAAAACTGTTTTTT.

There are a few counts of this clone. The chain employs TRBV6-1 and TRBJ1-4; TRBD1 matches 7 bases. The CDR3 length is 16 residues. The V and J ends lost 2 bases and 8 bases, in that order; junction bases with no gene match: 11. Germline V gene lookup returns CDR1 MNHNS and CDR2 SASEGT. The CDR3 nucleotides read TGTGCCAGCAGTGAATCTTGGGCAGGGGGATGGGAAAAACTGTTTTTT. Its protein product is CASSESWAGGWEKLFF.

This chain links TRBV3-1 (or the pseudogene TRBV3-2) with TRBJ1-2, with D perhaps matching TRBD1 (5 bases). Per germline, CDR1 LGHDT and CDR2 YNNKEL (reference sequence). The V end was cut by 0 bases, the J end by 5 bases, with 13 bases between. This CDR3 region has 15 residues. CDR3 protein: CASSQEGQGWYGYTF. The CDR3 DNA is TGTGCCAGCAGCCAAGAAGGGCAGGGATGGTATGGCTACACCTTC.

There are a few counts of this clone. The chain couples TRBV6-6 to TRBJ1-1, with 9 bases matching TRBD1. Germline CDR1 MNHNY, CDR2 SVGAGI (reference sequence). The CDR3 covers 11 residues. The V segment lost 4 bases and the J segment 11 bases; nucleotides outside the gene matches: 2. The CDR3 bases are TGTGCCAGCAGTTTACAGGGGGCGGCTTTCTTT. Its protein is CASSLQGAAFF.

The CDR3 loop reads CASTLAGQNTDTQYF. CDR3 DNA: TGTGCCAGCACCCTGGCAGGTCAGAACACAGATACGCAGTATTTT. The chain uses TRBV2 and TRBJ2-3; D not certain. The germline CDR1 and CDR2 sequences are SNHLY and FYNNEI. V shed 7 bases and J shed 2 bases, with 16 bases lying between them. The CDR3 runs to 15 residues. Combining the CDR3 with reference TRBV2 and TRBJ2-3 gives the whole variable domain EPEVTQTPSHQVTQMGQEVILRCVPISNHLYFYWYRQILGQKVEFLVSFYNNEISEKSEIFDDQFSVERPDGSNFTLKIRSTKLEDSAMYFCASTLAGQNTDTQYFGPGTRLTVL.